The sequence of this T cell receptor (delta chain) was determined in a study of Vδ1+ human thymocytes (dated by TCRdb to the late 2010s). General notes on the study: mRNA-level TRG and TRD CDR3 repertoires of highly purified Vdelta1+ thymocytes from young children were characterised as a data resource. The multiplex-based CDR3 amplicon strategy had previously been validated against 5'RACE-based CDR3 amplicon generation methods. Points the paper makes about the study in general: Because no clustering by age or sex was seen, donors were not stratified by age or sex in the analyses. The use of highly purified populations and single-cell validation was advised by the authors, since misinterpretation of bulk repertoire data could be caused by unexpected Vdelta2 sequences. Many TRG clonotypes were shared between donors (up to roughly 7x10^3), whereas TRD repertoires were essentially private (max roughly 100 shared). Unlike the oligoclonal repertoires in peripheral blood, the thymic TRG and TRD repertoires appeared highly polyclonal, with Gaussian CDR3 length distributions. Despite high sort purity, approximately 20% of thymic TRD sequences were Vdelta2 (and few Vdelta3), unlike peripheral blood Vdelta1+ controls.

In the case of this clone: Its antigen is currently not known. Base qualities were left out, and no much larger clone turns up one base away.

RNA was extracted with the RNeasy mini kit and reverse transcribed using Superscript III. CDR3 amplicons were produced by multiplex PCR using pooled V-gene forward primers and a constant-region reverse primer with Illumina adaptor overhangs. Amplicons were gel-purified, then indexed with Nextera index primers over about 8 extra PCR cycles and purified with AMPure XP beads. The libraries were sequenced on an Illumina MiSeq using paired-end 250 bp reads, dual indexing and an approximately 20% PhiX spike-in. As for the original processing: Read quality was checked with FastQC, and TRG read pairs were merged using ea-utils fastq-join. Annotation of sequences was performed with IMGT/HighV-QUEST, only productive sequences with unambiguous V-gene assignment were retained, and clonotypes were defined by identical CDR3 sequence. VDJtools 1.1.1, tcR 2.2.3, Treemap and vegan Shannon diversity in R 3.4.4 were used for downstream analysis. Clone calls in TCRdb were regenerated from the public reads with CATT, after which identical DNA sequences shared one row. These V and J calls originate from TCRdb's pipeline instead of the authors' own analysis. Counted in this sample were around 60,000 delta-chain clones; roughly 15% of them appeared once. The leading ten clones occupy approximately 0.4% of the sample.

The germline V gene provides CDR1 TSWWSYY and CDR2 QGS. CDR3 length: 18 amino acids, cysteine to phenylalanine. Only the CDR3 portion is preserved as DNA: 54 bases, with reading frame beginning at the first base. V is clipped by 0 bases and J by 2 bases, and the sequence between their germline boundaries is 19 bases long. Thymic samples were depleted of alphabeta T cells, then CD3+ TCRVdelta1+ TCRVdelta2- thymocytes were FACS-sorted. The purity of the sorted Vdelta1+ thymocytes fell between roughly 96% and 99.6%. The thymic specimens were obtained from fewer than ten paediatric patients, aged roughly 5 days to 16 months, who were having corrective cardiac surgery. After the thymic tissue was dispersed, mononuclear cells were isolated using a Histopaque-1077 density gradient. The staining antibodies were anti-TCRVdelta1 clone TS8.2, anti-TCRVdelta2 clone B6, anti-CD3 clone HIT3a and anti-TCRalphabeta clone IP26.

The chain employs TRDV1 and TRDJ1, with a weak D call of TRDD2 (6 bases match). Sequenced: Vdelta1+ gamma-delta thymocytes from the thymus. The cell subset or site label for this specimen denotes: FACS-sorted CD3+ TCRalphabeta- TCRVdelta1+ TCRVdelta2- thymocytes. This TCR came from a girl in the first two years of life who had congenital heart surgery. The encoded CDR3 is CALGELTPTIKSTDKLIF. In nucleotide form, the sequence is TGTGCTCTTGGGGAACTGACTCCTACTATCAAGTCTACCGATAAACTCATCTTT.